The T cell receptor (beta chain) under discussion was sequenced for a study of cytomegalovirus exposure and HLA in healthy donors (dated by TCRdb to 2016 to 2017). Study-level background: An earlier analysis of under 600 of the donors reported 250 to 300 Gb of sequence data and more than 90 million unique TCR beta sequences from about 179 million T cells. The study profiled the T cell repertoires of 666 subjects by immunosequencing and related them to cytomegalovirus serostatus. All discovery cohort repertoires had been generated using a single sequencing platform. High-throughput TCR immunosequencing, statistical association of individual TCRs with disease status, and machine learning were combined to predict cytomegalovirus infection status. Rather than using new phenotypic data, the later analysis identified candidate immune exposures from TCR beta sequences and from how often those sequences occurred across donors. The genetic ancestry cluster associated with self-reported Caucasian donors included about four fifths of the roughly 400 genotyped donors. A later genetic analysis took genome-wide SNP genotypes for about 55% of the roughly 670 donors and used that subset as a discovery cohort. HLA typing included class I and class II loci at four-digit resolution. In addition to the first cohort of 666 subjects, a separate validation cohort of 120 different subjects was used. Typing coverage differed by locus: A, B, C, DRB1 and DQB1 were typed in roughly 629-630 donors, DQA1 in 522, DPA1 in nearly 610, and DPB1 in 400 to 490. Donor age, sex, ethnicity and CMV serostatus were compiled alongside the repertoire data. On average, around 200,000 unique TCR beta nucleotide sequences were sequenced per donor among a few hundred genotyped donors of the cohort, with 15% to 20% of those sequences being non-productive. Because of strong linkage in the cohort, four to six DR-DQ haplotypes were treated as single units for association and clustering. An early release covering over 500 HLA-typed donors comprised 250 to 350 gigabases of sequencing data and approximately 80 million unique TCR sequences. An earlier analysis of 587 of the donors used high-throughput TCR beta sequencing to judge whether each TCR beta V gene segment behaved as functional or pseudogenic. In a later analysis, previously published TCR beta repertoires from 670 or so donors were re-analyzed and high-resolution HLA genotyping was added so that TCR occurrence patterns could be studied. The study was designed to test whether signatures of past pathogen exposure could be identified by cataloging public T cell receptors.

The CDR3 numbers 10 residues from cysteine through phenylalanine. Only the CDR3 DNA stays, 30 bases, in frame from base 1. Libraries came from the immunoSEQ multiplex PCR assay. For the multiplex PCR, a mixture combining 60 forward primers for TCR Vbeta segments and 13 reverse primers for TCR Jbeta segments was used. The CDR3 region of rearranged TCR beta genes was amplified from genomic DNA with a multiplex PCR assay. On the Illumina HiSeq System, the amplified TCR beta libraries were sequenced as 87-base-pair reads. Per the original workflow: In a later analysis, some 80 million unique TCR beta chains were counted across the roughly 610 repertoires, and around 10 million of these chains were shared by at least two donors. Raw reads were error-corrected and collapsed into unique sequences with a nearest-neighbor algorithm that merged closely related sequences to remove PCR and sequencing errors. Alignment of CDR3 sequences to IMGT reference sequences was used to assign V, D and J gene segments. Each retained sequence needed at least a six-nucleotide match to both a V gene segment and a J gene segment. A rearrangement was called productive if the CDR3 had no stop codons and remained in frame with V and J, and every other rearrangement was called non-productive. Following IMGT convention, CDR3 was defined as the stretch from the second conserved V-encoded cysteine to the conserved J-encoded phenylalanine. In an earlier analysis of around 640 of the donors, sequences lacking an unambiguous match to a single V gene segment were excluded. In an earlier analysis of approximately 500 of the donors, a V segment was called functional when productive rearrangements were above 56.7%, and segregating when the standard deviation between donors exceeded 5%. A statistical classification framework was built for diagnosing cytomegalovirus status from the catalog of TCR beta chain sequences. A later analysis assigned V and J genes by comparing TCR nucleotide sequences with IMGT/GENE-DB human TR gene sequences. The TCRdist pipeline was used in a later analysis to assign CDR3 sequences and most-parsimonious VDJ recombination scenarios. In a later analysis, each TCR beta chain was defined by its CDR3 amino acid sequence together with its V-gene family, and reads lacking a unique V-gene family were excluded. As a way to deal with suspected cross-contamination and a sequencing artifact, a later analysis dropped 500 to 700 nucleotide sequences that were highly shared and had low generation probability. In a later analysis, a clonal expansion index for each public chain was calculated from normalized within-repertoire ranks of inferred template counts. A later analysis computed generation probabilities with a VDJ recombination model fitted to out-of-frame rearrangements, and checked the results against IGoR. Hypergeometric tests were used in a later analysis to score TCR-TCR, TCR-HLA and TCR-CMV co-occurrence, with a repertoire-size bias correction applied to the TCR pairs. A later analysis estimated false discovery rates by permuting HLA or CMV assignments 20 times. In a later analysis, co-occurring TCRs were grouped using DBSCAN, with TCRdist sequence similarity added in when clustering inside HLA-allele-positive subsets. Repertoires with fewer than 30,000 or more than 120,000 public chains were left out of co-occurrence clustering, as were five repertoires with anomalous nucleotide sharing. Entries here come from immuneACCESS through TCRdb and include only in-frame sequences with V and J called. Some clones fail to appear in such tables; in the studies checked, an unresolved V gene covers under half of the shortfall, and the cause of the remainder is unknown. V and J calls and clone size come straight from that table; D and trimming were deduced from the DNA. This sample has about 130,000 clones in its table, and approximately 80% of those were observed once. The top ten clones comprise over 2% of the sample.

Concerning this clone: Its antigen target is currently unknown. Base qualities are not recorded, but no much larger clone differs from it by a single base.

The cohort comprised several hundred healthy bone marrow donors. At the time of sampling, every cohort member was nominally healthy, though immune exposures that went unrecorded were likely present. The donor tested CMV seronegative, placing the donor among the roughly 350 seronegative members of the cohort. A peripheral blood sample was provided by each donor, and peripheral blood mononuclear cells were used for TCR beta sequencing. Genomic DNA was extracted from the blood cell samples with the Qiagen DNeasy Blood Extraction Kit. Beyond this particular receptor, the publication reports: When HLA alleles, especially DR and DQ, strongly co-occurred, attributing TCR associations to individual alleles was difficult. The classifier was reported to diagnose cytomegalovirus status with high specificity and sensitivity in both the original cohort and the validation cohort. A group of highly shared sequence variants was considered likely to be a technical artifact of the sequencing pipeline. According to a later analysis, parvovirus B19, influenza, CMV and Epstein-Barr virus appeared linked to several top co-occurrence clusters. Broadly in line with IMGT annotations, most TCR beta V segments showed up in productive rearrangements about 90% or about 30% of the time in an earlier analysis of several hundred of the donors. Correlated functional status among segregating V segments might be attributable to linkage disequilibrium, but an unknown experimental factor could not be ruled out. A later genetic analysis reported fewer N-insertions in productive TCRs among donors in an Asian-associated ancestry cluster than the roughly 650-donor mean. A later analysis found that TCR association rates varied across HLA loci, with DRB1 alleles showing the most associated TCRs and HLA-C alleles the fewest. V-gene and J-gene trimming of TCR beta chains was associated with a missense DCLRE1C variant in a later genetic analysis, and the association was replicated in an independent cohort. The authors suggested that the approach could potentially be extended to other disease states and immunological phenotypes. In a later analysis, 16,951 TCR beta sequences were associated with specific HLA alleles at a false discovery rate of 0.05. Some IMGT-functional V segments, including TRBV6-2 and TRBV6-3, could not be distinguished by the 87-base-pair reads and were therefore excluded. Roughly uniform sequencing depth across donors was assumed in presence/absence analyses, although this assumption may not hold. The cohort was sequenced for TCR beta chains only, and without alpha or paired-chain data the features that could be detected were limited. HLA typing was unavailable for some donors at each locus, so association tests used only the typed subset. The study gave a list of under 200 TCR beta chains associated with cytomegalovirus. In vitro tests confirmed that a few of the cytomegalovirus-associated TCR beta chains recognize cytomegalovirus antigens. A further reported finding was that TCR beta sequences accurately predicted the HLA-A and HLA-B alleles for most subjects in the first cohort. Compared with equally common non-associated chains, HLA-associated TCR beta chains in a later analysis were more clonally expanded and had lower generation probabilities. In a later analysis, most CMV-associated TCR beta chains were found to appear HLA-restricted, with HLA associations seemingly driven largely by CMV exposure. The earlier analysis of some 540 of the donors excluded 15 to 20 rarely observed V segments, including chromosome 9 orphons, because counts were too low. Immune exposure information for the cohort was limited to CMV serostatus. While some public TCRs were present in many individuals, most TCR sequences turned up only very rarely across donors.

This receptor was identified in a man in his thirties or forties in good health and CMV-seronegative. This receptor chain uses TRBV21-1 and TRBJ1-5. TRBV21-1 is a known pseudogene. Sequences were obtained from PBMCs. The DNA is as follows: TGTGCCAGCACCCTAGAGCCCCAGCATTTT. Its translation is CASTLEPQHF.